This T cell receptor beta chain is drawn from a study of OX40 agonist ivuxolimab in advanced cancers. For the study at large: Dose-escalation cases comprised hepatocellular carcinoma, melanoma, renal cell or head and neck cancer. Findings and limits, study-wide: Normalized T-cell clonal expansion was also low in some nonresponders. The average count of expanded clones was higher among CD8+ T cells than among CD4+.

Method: immunoSEQ multiplex PCR; TCRdb's copy keeps in-frame clones and lacks some. The repertoire holds around 55,000 clones, with approximately 86% as singletons. The CDR3 runs to 13 residues. The V gene's germline CDR1 is SGHAT and CDR2 FQNNGV. V lost 5 bases, J lost 1 base, and 8 bases lay in between. As regards this clone: Its antigen is still unknown.

Blood samples were obtained at baseline, cycle 4 day 1, and cycle 7 day 1. The chain joins TRBV11-2 to TRBJ2-5; D unresolved. Sequenced here: CD4+ or CD8+ T cells sorted from blood, sampled in a trial of the OX40 agonist ivuxolimab. This receptor was taken from an adult with an advanced solid tumor such as melanoma, head and neck, liver or kidney cancer. CDR3: CASSKDRQETQYF. The CDR3 coding sequence is TGTGCCAGCAGCAAAGATCGCCAAGAGACCCAGTACTTC. The full variable domain, its missing parts supplied by reference TRBV11-2 and TRBJ2-5, is EAGVAQSPRYKIIEKRQSVAFWCNPISGHATLYWYQQILGQGPKLLIQFQNNGVVDDSQLPKDRFSAERLKGVDSTLKIQPAKLEDSAVYLCASSKDRQETQYFGPGTRLLVL.